These 29 T cell receptor beta chains share one sample of origin, sequenced in a study of CD8+ T cells in alopecia areata. cDNA serving as the sequencing template came from extracted, reverse transcribed RNA. Method: immunoSEQ multiplex PCR; TCRdb's copy keeps in-frame clones and lacks some. The sample lists more than 95,000 clones, 45% to 60% occurring once. The sequenced sample consisted of CD4+ T cells sorted from blood. The receptors stem from a human donor in good health.

This chain joins TRBV7-2 and TRBJ1-2, with D tentatively TRBD1 (5 bases). CDR1 is SGHTA, CDR2 FQGNSA, per germline. CDR3 length: 16 residues. Trimming removed 0 bases at V and 0 bases at J, with 11 bases between. CDR3 sequence reads: CASSLAWQGANYGYTF. Written as DNA, the CDR3 is TGTGCCAGCAGCTTAGCCTGGCAGGGAGCTAACTATGGCTACACCTTC.

J is TRBJ2-6 and V is TRBV6-5; D is undetermined. The CDR3 runs 14 residues. Trimming left V 7 bases short and J 0 bases short, with 7 bases between. CDR1 is MNHEY, CDR2 SVGAGI, per germline. CDR3 region: CASNGFSGANVLTF. The CDR3 nucleotides are TGTGCCAGCAACGGGTTCTCTGGGGCCAACGTCCTGACTTTC.

The chain uses TRBV7-2 and TRBJ1-4, with 9 bases lining up with TRBD1. The CDR3 has 14 amino acids. Germline V gene lookup returns CDR1 SGHTA and CDR2 FQGNSA. Unmatched junction bases numbered 5, after V lost 6 bases and J lost 6 bases. CDR3: CASRLTGGDEKLFF. DNA for the CDR3: TGTGCCAGCAGATTGACAGGGGGAGATGAAAAACTGTTTTTT.

The chain combines TRBV30 with TRBJ2-1; 8 bases fit TRBD2. V was clipped by 0 bases and J by 4 bases; unmatched bases: 8. Germline loops: CDR1 GTSNPN, CDR2 SVGIG (reference sequence). This CDR3 contains 16 residues. CDR3 in amino acids: CAWSVPAGGPYNEQFF. In nucleotides, the CDR3 is TGTGCCTGGAGTGTACCGGCGGGGGGCCCATACAATGAGCAGTTCTTC.

This clone occurred a few times. The rearrangement uses TRBV25-1 and TRBJ2-3; D remains unclear. The CDR3 sequence is 12 residues long. V gave up 7 bases and J gave up 1 base, with 6 bases separating them. Germline CDR1 MGHDK, CDR2 SYGVNS. The CDR3 nucleotides read TGTGCCAGCACCACGGGCACAGATACGCAGTATTTT. Protein: CASTTGTDTQYF.

This sequence joins TRBV6-5 and TRBJ1-2, with a possible D match to TRBD1 (6 bases). This CDR3 spans 15 amino acids. Between the trimmed V and J ends, which lost 0 bases and 5 bases, there was a span of 13 bases. Germline V lookup: CDR1 MNHEY, CDR2 SVGAGI. The CDR3, as DNA: TGTGCCAGCAGTTACTCTAGGGGGGTGGAGTATGGCTACACCTTC. Its translation is CASSYSRGVEYGYTF.

The rearrangement links TRBV4-1 to TRBJ2-6, with TRBD2 as a possible D gene (6 bases). V gave up 1 base and J gave up 2 bases, with 15 bases separating them. This CDR3 has 18 residues. CDR1 is MGHRA, CDR2 YSYEKL, per germline. The CDR3 here is CASSQGLVREAGANVLTF. CDR3 DNA sequence: TGCGCCAGCAGCCAAGGTCTTGTCAGGGAGGCTGGGGCCAACGTCCTGACTTTC.

This clone was detected a few times. The chain links TRBV5-1 to TRBJ1-5; weak D call: TRBD1 (6 bases). Germline CDR1 is SGHRS and CDR2 is YFSETQ. The germline V and J ends were trimmed by 1 base and 6 bases, with 14 bases remaining between them. This CDR3 is built from 15 residues. This CDR3 is CASSLLSGAGQPQHF. CDR3 bases: TGCGCCAGCAGCTTGTTGTCGGGGGCAGGTCAGCCCCAGCATTTT.

A few counts support this clone. The chain couples TRBV5-1 to TRBJ2-7; D unresolved. The V gene lost 0 bases and the J gene lost 5 bases, with 18 bases spanning the gap. CDR3 length equals 16 residues. Germline CDR1 SGHRS, CDR2 YFSETQ. The CDR3: CASSLGSTVGIHEQYF. The CDR3 DNA is TGCGCCAGCAGCTTGGGTTCCACAGTGGGGATCCACGAGCAGTACTTC. Variable domain in full (rest from reference TRBV5-1 and TRBJ2-7): KAGVTQTPRYLIKTRGQQVTLSCSPISGHRSVSWYQQTPGQGLQFLFEYFSETQRNKGNFPGRFSGRQFSNSRSEMNVSTLELGDSALYLCASSLGSTVGIHEQYFGPGTRLTVT.

The rearrangement uses TRBV29-1 and TRBJ2-5; the match to TRBD2 covers 14 bases. Germline V gives CDR1 SQVTM, CDR2 ANQGSEA. The CDR3 totals 13 residues. The ends lost 7 bases at V and 5 bases at J; junction bases unmatched: 3. In DNA form, the CDR3 reads TGCAGCGACCGGACTAGCGGGGGGGAGACCCAGTACTTC. It yields the protein CSDRTSGGETQYF.

By share of the sample, this clone is medium-sized. V is TRBV7-2 and J is TRBJ1-1; D might be TRBD1 (6 bases). The CDR3 totals 15 residues. Germline assignment: CDR1 SGHTA and CDR2 FQGNSA. V was trimmed by 6 bases and J by 8 bases, leaving 22 bases between them. This CDR3 reads CASSRIGTSSVEAFF. The CDR3 DNA is TGTGCCAGCAGTCGTATCGGGACATCCTCCGTCGAAGCTTTCTTT.

The chain has TRBV7-2 and TRBJ1-6, with D possibly matching TRBD1 (5 bases). Between the trimmed V and J ends, which lost 2 bases and 5 bases, there was a span of 13 bases. Germline lookup yields CDR1 SGHTA and CDR2 FQGNSA. CDR3 length: 16 residues. DNA of the CDR3: TGTGCCAGCAGCTTAATTCTGGGACGGGATAATTCACCCCTCCACTTT. Protein: CASSLILGRDNSPLHF.

This clone came up many times. This sequence joins TRBV19 and TRBJ2-3; tentatively, D is TRBD1 (6 bases). V was shortened by 3 bases and J by 4 bases, with 11 bases between the two germline ends. Germline CDR1 reads LNHDA; CDR2 reads SQIVND (reference sequence). The CDR3 extends over 14 amino acids. The CDR3 nucleotides are TGTGCCAGTAGTATCCGGCAGGGGTCAGATACGCAGTATTTT. As protein: CASSIRQGSDTQYF.

This sequence joins TRBV7-9 and TRBJ2-7; D remains ambiguous. This CDR3 has 13 amino acids. The V end was cut by 2 bases, the J end by 3 bases, with 8 bases between. CDR1 and CDR2 from the germline V gene are SEHNR and FQNEAQ (reference sequence). The CDR3: CASSLYDNYEQYF. In DNA form, the CDR3 reads TGTGCCAGCAGCTTATACGACAACTACGAGCAGTACTTC.

The gene calls are TRBV30 and TRBJ1-5; a weak D match, TRBD1 (6 bases). Per germline, CDR1 GTSNPN and CDR2 SVGIG (reference sequence). The CDR3 extends over 12 amino acids. The V end lost 4 bases, the J end lost 7 bases, and 11 bases lay between the germline ends. The CDR3 is CAWNQGWQPQHF. The DNA for the CDR3 is TGTGCCTGGAATCAGGGGTGGCAGCCCCAGCATTTT.

This clone was counted between two and nine times. This chain links TRBV7-2 with TRBJ2-1; 8 nucleotides align to TRBD2. Unmatched junction bases numbered 0, after V lost 2 bases and J lost 6 bases. This CDR3 has 13 amino acids. The germline V gene has CDR1 SGHTA and CDR2 FQGNSA. CDR3 nucleotide sequence: TGTGCCAGCAGCTTACGGGAGGGCAATGAGCAGTTCTTC. This codes for CASSLREGNEQFF.

This sequence joins TRBV29-1 and TRBJ2-7, with D perhaps TRBD2 (6 bases). CDR3 length: 13 residues. With 4 bases removed from V and 2 bases from J, the gap between germline ends came to 12 bases. The germline CDR1 and CDR2 sequences are SQVTM and ANQGSEA. The CDR3 loop is CSVARGSPYEQYF. The CDR3 DNA sequence: TGCAGCGTTGCTCGGGGGTCACCCTACGAGCAGTACTTC.

The table lists this clone with a few counts. V gene TRBV14 combines with J gene TRBJ2-3; TRBD1 agrees at 7 bases. The CDR3 loop spans 15 amino acids. Germline-derived CDR1 and CDR2 are SGHDN and FVKESK. With 5 bases clipped from V and 0 bases from J, the junction kept 5 bases outside the gene matches. CDR3 sequence: CASSWGQTSTDTQYF. DNA for the CDR3: TGTGCCAGCAGCTGGGGACAGACTAGCACAGATACGCAGTATTTT.

This rearrangement joins TRBV5-1 to TRBJ1-2; D is possibly TRBD1 (5 bases). CDR3 length: 14 residues. CDR1 and CDR2 (germline): SGHRS, YFSETQ. Deletions cut 1 base from V and 8 bases from J, with 15 bases between. CDR3 loop: CASSLTAGAPGYTF. Here the CDR3 DNA reads TGCGCCAGCAGCTTGACTGCCGGGGCCCCAGGCTACACCTTC.

This clone was counted only a few times. The chain carries TRBV29-1 and TRBJ1-1, with D uncertain. This CDR3 has 12 residues. V lost 6 bases to trimming and J lost 1 base, with 9 bases between them. CDR1 is SQVTM, CDR2 ANQGSEA, per germline. This CDR3 reads CSVPDPNTEAFF. CDR3 coding DNA: TGCAGCGTACCCGACCCGAACACTGAAGCTTTCTTT.

The chain couples TRBV2 to TRBJ1-5; unclear D gene. The CDR3 length is 15 residues. Germline V CDR1 and CDR2: SNHLY, FYNNEI. Trimming took off 4 bases at V and 2 bases at J, with 12 bases between the two ends. CDR3 region: CASSGGYLRNQPQHF. CDR3 nucleotides: TGTGCCAGCAGTGGAGGGTATTTGCGCAATCAGCCCCAGCATTTT.

The chain joins TRBV7-6 to TRBJ2-7; D possibly corresponds to TRBD1 (6 bases). Germline CDR1 is SGHVS and CDR2 is FNYEAQ. This CDR3 is 16 amino acids long. Trimming shortened V by 1 base and J by 0 bases, and 13 bases separated the two germline ends. CDR3 sequence reads: CASSLVVGAVSYEQYF. CDR3 nucleotide sequence: TGTGCCAGCAGCTTAGTTGTGGGGGCCGTCTCCTACGAGCAGTACTTC.

The V call is TRBV5-1, the J call TRBJ1-1; tentative D call: TRBD1 (5 bases). This CDR3 has 12 residues. Germline V gene lookup returns CDR1 SGHRS and CDR2 YFSETQ. V shed 4 bases and J shed 7 bases, with 11 bases lying between them. CDR3 DNA: TGCGCCAGCAGCAGCCAGGGAAGTGAAGCTTTCTTT. This gives the protein CASSSQGSEAFF.

V is TRBV7-9 and J is TRBJ1-6; D is unresolved. This CDR3 contains 12 residues. Germline lookup yields CDR1 SEHNR and CDR2 FQNEAQ (reference sequence). Trimming cost V 5 bases and J 8 bases, with 7 bases left between them. The chain's CDR3 is CASSVGDSPLHF. Here the CDR3 DNA reads TGTGCCAGCAGCGTCGGGGATTCACCCCTCCACTTT.

The CDR3 coding sequence is TGTGCCAGCTACAGGGGGCGTAGTGATGGCTACACCTTC. Translation: CASYRGRSDGYTF. The V gene is TRBV19, the J gene TRBJ1-2; 9 nucleotides match TRBD1. J lost 6 bases, V lost 9 bases, and 8 bases had no gene match. CDR3 size: 13 residues. Germline V gene data show CDR1 as LNHDA and CDR2 as SQIVND (reference sequence).

The chain's CDR3 is CASSSGTALAKNIQYF. CDR3 in DNA: TGTGCCAGCAGTTCAGGGACAGCCCTAGCCAAAAACATTCAGTACTTC. This chain links TRBV28 with TRBJ2-4, with 7 bases that match TRBD1. The V gene end was trimmed by 4 bases and the J gene end by 0 bases; junction bases not matched to a gene: 6. The CDR3 has 16 residues. CDR1 is MDHEN, CDR2 SYDVKM, per germline.

J is TRBJ2-2 and V is TRBV6-5, with D possibly being TRBD1 (6 bases). This CDR3 comprises 15 residues. Between the trimmed V and J ends, which lost 4 bases and 6 bases, there was a span of 15 bases. CDR1 is MNHEY and CDR2 is SVGAGI in the germline V gene. CDR3 coding DNA: TGTGCCAGCAGTTCCGTTCCAGGGGTCGCCGGGGAGCTGTTTTTT. As protein: CASSSVPGVAGELFF.

The chain has TRBV19 and TRBJ1-5; TRBD1 aligns across 9 bases. Germline lookup yields CDR1 LNHDA and CDR2 SQIVND (reference sequence). Unmatched junction bases numbered 6, after V lost 3 bases and J lost 6 bases. This CDR3 is built from 15 residues. The CDR3 nucleotides are TGTGCCAGTAGTATGGGCCGACAGGGGGGTCAGCCCCAGCATTTT. Translation: CASSMGRQGGQPQHF.

This clone was observed a few times. This chain uses TRBV4-3 with TRBJ1-1; no firm D call. Trimming removed 4 bases from V and 0 bases from J, with 15 bases in between. This CDR3 is 16 amino acids long. Germline-derived CDR1 and CDR2 are LGHNA and YSLEER. The CDR3 protein is CASSLRWREMNTEAFF. For the CDR3, the DNA is TGCGCCAGCAGCCTAAGATGGAGGGAAATGAACACTGAAGCTTTCTTT.